Here is one T cell receptor beta chain with its context. These data are taken from a study of OX40 agonist ivuxolimab in advanced cancers. Assay: immunoSEQ multiplex PCR; the TCRdb copy retains only in-frame clones and omits some. In the table there are 55,000 to 90,000 clones, around 83% of which are singletons. The receptor's source is an adult with an advanced solid tumor such as melanoma, head and neck, liver or kidney cancer. This specimen was CD4+ or CD8+ T cells sorted from blood, taken in a trial of the OX40 agonist ivuxolimab.

In nucleotides, the CDR3 is TGCGCCAGCAGCCGGGCCGGGCCCTTTCTCGAAAAACTGTTTTTT. Translated: CASSRAGPFLEKLFF. The chain couples TRBV4-1 to TRBJ1-4; D ambiguous. V was cut by 4 bases and J by 8 bases, with 17 bases left in between. The CDR3 is made up of 15 amino acids. Germline lookup yields CDR1 MGHRA and CDR2 YSYEKL.